Listed below are T cell receptor beta chains from one sample, sequenced in a study of Ad26.COV2.S vaccination and SARS-CoV-2 variants. Using immunoSEQ multiplex PCR, the repertoire was profiled, and TCRdb retains in-frame clones only, with some absent. The data show just under 250,000 clones, roughly 90% seen once. This material consisted of peripheral blood, taken in a trial of Ad26.COV2.S vaccine versus placebo. The receptors were gathered from a person aged 18 to 59 who received the Ad26.COV2.S COVID-19 vaccine or a placebo. Each CDR3 is given with its conserved first and last residue. Each record gives: J gene, D gene, V gene, clone size, CDR3 DNA, CDR3 protein. D genes are given only for firm matches. Size values are once, few and many counts, or a class for expanded clones, and some rows have none.

J gene: TRBJ1-1
D gene: NA
V gene: TRBV19
clone size: few
CDR3 DNA: TGTGCCAGTAGTATACAAGCGGAGGGGAACACTGAAGCTTTCTTT
CDR3 protein: CASSIQAEGNTEAFF

J gene: TRBJ2-3
D gene: NA
V gene: TRBV6-1
clone size: many
CDR3 DNA: TGTGCCAGCAGTGAAGAGAGGGGAGGCACAGATACGCAGTATTTT
CDR3 protein: CASSEERGGTDTQYF

J gene: TRBJ1-1
D gene: TRBD1
V gene: TRBV25-1
clone size: NA
CDR3 DNA: TGTGCCAGCAGCCCCGGACAGGGTAAAGCTTTCTTT
CDR3 protein: CASSPGQGKAFF

J gene: TRBJ2-7
D gene: TRBD1
V gene: TRBV6-1
clone size: NA
CDR3 DNA: TGTGCCAGCAGTGAAGTACAGGGGCGTTCCTACGAGCAGTACTTC
CDR3 protein: CASSEVQGRSYEQYF

J gene: TRBJ2-5
D gene: TRBD2
V gene: TRBV28
clone size: NA
CDR3 DNA: TGTGCCAGCAGTCTTGTAGCGGGAGCAGGGGAGACCCAGTACTTC
CDR3 protein: CASSLVAGAGETQYF

J gene: TRBJ2-7
D gene: TRBD1
V gene: TRBV6-5
clone size: NA
CDR3 DNA: TGTGCCAGCAGTCTTCCGGGACAGGGTTACTACGAGCAGTACTTC
CDR3 protein: CASSLPGQGYYEQYF

J gene: TRBJ1-5
D gene: TRBD1
V gene: TRBV6-2/TRBV6-3
clone size: NA
CDR3 DNA: TGTGCCAGCAGTTTTACAGGGGGCATTCAGCCCCAGCATTTT
CDR3 protein: CASSFTGGIQPQHF

J gene: TRBJ2-3
D gene: TRBD1
V gene: TRBV7-9
clone size: NA
CDR3 DNA: TGTGCCAGCAGCTTTTCCAGGGGGTCAGATACGCAGTATTTT
CDR3 protein: CASSFSRGSDTQYF

J gene: TRBJ2-2
D gene: NA
V gene: TRBV28
clone size: few
CDR3 DNA: TGTGCCAGCACCCAACTCACCGGGGAGCTGTTTTTT
CDR3 protein: CASTQLTGELFF

J gene: TRBJ2-1
D gene: TRBD2
V gene: TRBV6-6
clone size: NA
CDR3 DNA: TGTGCCAGCTCCCCGGGGGGTACCTCCTACAATGAGCAGTTCTTC
CDR3 protein: CASSPGGTSYNEQFF

J gene: TRBJ1-2
D gene: NA
V gene: TRBV6-1
clone size: once
CDR3 DNA: TGTGCCAGCAGTGAAGCGAGAGGGAACTTCTATGGCTACACCTTC
CDR3 protein: CASSEARGNFYGYTF

J gene: TRBJ2-7
D gene: NA
V gene: TRBV25-1
clone size: NA
CDR3 DNA: TGTGCCAGCAGTGAATTATCTTCCCGCGTCAACGAGCAGTACTTC
CDR3 protein: CASSELSSRVNEQYF

J gene: TRBJ1-6
D gene: NA
V gene: TRBV6-5
clone size: NA
CDR3 DNA: TGTGCCAGCAGCGACCGCAGCTCCTATAATTCACCCCTCCACTTT
CDR3 protein: CASSDRSSYNSPLHF

J gene: TRBJ1-2
D gene: NA
V gene: TRBV28
clone size: NA
CDR3 DNA: TGTGCCAGCAGTTCTATGGGGGGCGTCTATGGCTACACCTTC
CDR3 protein: CASSSMGGVYGYTF

J gene: TRBJ2-7
D gene: NA
V gene: TRBV9
clone size: NA
CDR3 DNA: TGTGCCAGCAGCCCCCAGGCTCCGTCCTACGAGCAGTACTTC
CDR3 protein: CASSPQAPSYEQYF

J gene: TRBJ2-2
D gene: NA
V gene: TRBV5-6
clone size: NA
CDR3 DNA: TGTGCCAGCAGCCCCGGACGGAACACCGGGGAGCTGTTTTTT
CDR3 protein: CASSPGRNTGELFF

J gene: TRBJ2-7
D gene: NA
V gene: TRBV28
clone size: NA
CDR3 DNA: TGTGCCACCATTAACAGTTTGTTTCCTTTTGGGGAGCAGTACTTC
CDR3 protein: CATINSLFPFGEQYF

J gene: TRBJ2-3
D gene: NA
V gene: TRBV20-1
clone size: NA
CDR3 DNA: TGCAGTGCTAGTAGCCTCTTCACGGGGGAACCAGATACGCAGTATTTT
CDR3 protein: CSASSLFTGEPDTQYF

J gene: TRBJ1-2
D gene: NA
V gene: TRBV19
clone size: NA
CDR3 DNA: TGTGCCAGTAGTCGCGAAATCTATGGCTACACCTTC
CDR3 protein: CASSREIYGYTF

J gene: TRBJ2-5
D gene: TRBD2
V gene: TRBV6-2/TRBV6-3
clone size: NA
CDR3 DNA: TGTGCCAGCAGTTACTCCTCCGAGACTAGCAGGGAGACCCAGTACTTC
CDR3 protein: CASSYSSETSRETQYF

J gene: TRBJ1-1
D gene: NA
V gene: TRBV12-3/TRBV12-4
clone size: NA
CDR3 DNA: TGTGCCAGCAGCGAAACAGGGAACACTGAAGCTTTCTTT
CDR3 protein: CASSETGNTEAFF

J gene: TRBJ1-1
D gene: NA
V gene: TRBV6-5
clone size: NA
CDR3 DNA: TGTGCCAGCAGTTACTCCGGGGGGATGAACACTGAAGCTTTCTTT
CDR3 protein: CASSYSGGMNTEAFF

J gene: TRBJ2-3
D gene: NA
V gene: TRBV7-9
clone size: NA
CDR3 DNA: TGTGCCAGCAGCTTAGGGGGGCAGGGAGGAGATACGCAGTATTTT
CDR3 protein: CASSLGGQGGDTQYF

J gene: TRBJ2-3
D gene: TRBD1
V gene: TRBV7-9
clone size: NA
CDR3 DNA: TGTGCCAGCAGCCCGAGGGGGCAGGATACGCAGTATTTT
CDR3 protein: CASSPRGQDTQYF

J gene: TRBJ2-7
D gene: TRBD1
V gene: TRBV29-1
clone size: NA
CDR3 DNA: TGCAGCGTTGAGACAGGGAGTGAGCAGTACTTC
CDR3 protein: CSVETGSEQYF

J gene: TRBJ2-7
D gene: NA
V gene: TRBV6-1
clone size: NA
CDR3 DNA: TGTGCCAGCAGTGAAGTCGCAACCTACGAGCAGTACTTC
CDR3 protein: CASSEVATYEQYF

J gene: TRBJ2-1
D gene: NA
V gene: TRBV18
clone size: few
CDR3 DNA: TGTGCCAGCTCCCTAGACCGTATTGCCTACAATGAGCAGTTCTTC
CDR3 protein: CASSLDRIAYNEQFF